A selection of T cell receptor beta chains follows, all from one sample in a study of blood T cell repertoires in COVID-19. TCRdb keeps only in-frame clones here, not all; method: immunoSEQ multiplex PCR. The sample comprises about 87,000 clones, roughly 76% of which are singletons, and roughly 4% rests with the top ten. The source material was peripheral blood. The source is a woman between 50 and 59 years old with acute or convalescent COVID-19. CDR3s include the opening cysteine and the closing phenylalanine or tryptophan. Each record gives: clone size, D gene, J gene, V gene, CDR3 DNA, CDR3 protein. The D gene is left open where the match is weak. Rows give clone size only sometimes, using once, few, many, or a class for an expanded clone.

size: NA
D: NA
J: TRBJ1-1
V: TRBV9
DNA: TGTGCCAGCAGCCCCCGCGGGGGGGTGACCACTGAAGCTTTCTTT
CDR3: CASSPRGGVTTEAFF

size: NA
D: NA
J: TRBJ2-1
V: TRBV6-2/TRBV6-3
DNA: TGTGCCAGCAGTTACTGGGGGGAGCTCCCGGGGAATGAGCAGTTCTTC
CDR3: CASSYWGELPGNEQFF

size: NA
D: TRBD2
J: TRBJ2-4
V: TRBV30
DNA: TGTGCCTGGAAGCGGGACAAAAACATTCAGTACTTC
CDR3: CAWKRDKNIQYF

size: NA
D: NA
J: TRBJ1-3
V: TRBV9
DNA: TGTGCCAGCAGCCCAAGCGGGGGAAACACCATATATTTT
CDR3: CASSPSGGNTIYF

size: NA
D: NA
J: TRBJ1-2
V: TRBV5-6
DNA: TGTGCCAGCAGCCCCGGACAAGAAGGCTACACCTTC
CDR3: CASSPGQEGYTF

size: NA
D: TRBD2
J: TRBJ2-5
V: TRBV23-1
DNA: TGCGCCAACAGTCAATCGGGGCGGGGGGCCACCCAAGAGACCCAGTACTTC
CDR3: CANSQSGRGATQETQYF

size: few
D: TRBD1
J: TRBJ1-5
V: TRBV2
DNA: TGTGCCAGCTGGGACAGGGGGAATCAGCCCCAGCATTTT
CDR3: CASWDRGNQPQHF

size: NA
D: TRBD1
J: TRBJ1-5
V: TRBV6-6
DNA: TGTGCCAGCAGTTACCGGACAGGGCCGAATCAGCCCCAGCATTTT
CDR3: CASSYRTGPNQPQHF

size: NA
D: NA
J: TRBJ1-3
V: TRBV4-1
DNA: TGCGCCAGCAGCCAAGTCGGTGCGTCTGGAAACACCATATATTTT
CDR3: CASSQVGASGNTIYF

size: NA
D: TRBD2
J: TRBJ2-2
V: TRBV28
DNA: TGTGCCAGCAGTCACGGACTAGCGGGGGGCGGTGGCTCCGGGGAGCTGTTTTTT
CDR3: CASSHGLAGGGGSGELFF

size: NA
D: TRBD2
J: TRBJ2-1
V: TRBV6-2/TRBV6-3
DNA: TGTGCCAGCAGTTCCACTAGCGAAAGCTCCTACAATGAGCAGTTCTTC
CDR3: CASSSTSESSYNEQFF

size: NA
D: NA
J: TRBJ1-2
V: TRBV6-5
DNA: TGTGCCAGCAGTTCCCAGGGCTATGGCTACACCTTC
CDR3: CASSSQGYGYTF

size: NA
D: NA
J: TRBJ1-1
V: TRBV5-1
DNA: TGCGCCAGCAGCTTGGAGGCAGGCCTGAATGAAGCTTTCTTT
CDR3: CASSLEAGLNEAFF

size: few
D: NA
J: TRBJ1-4
V: TRBV5-1
DNA: TGCGCCAGCAGCCTGCGTTCGCCCGGGGCAACTAATGAAAAACTGTTTTTT
CDR3: CASSLRSPGATNEKLFF

size: NA
D: TRBD1
J: TRBJ1-6
V: TRBV7-9
DNA: TGTGCCAGCCGACAGGGTAATTCACCCCTCCACTTT
CDR3: CASRQGNSPLHF

size: NA
D: NA
J: TRBJ1-4
V: TRBV30
DNA: TGTGCCTGGAGTGTACGGGGAGCAATCGCAACTAATGAAAAACTGTTTTTT
CDR3: CAWSVRGAIATNEKLFF

size: few
D: TRBD1
J: TRBJ1-4
V: TRBV19
DNA: TGTGCCAGTACAGACAGGGAGAACGAAAAACTGTTTTTT
CDR3: CASTDRENEKLFF

size: NA
D: TRBD1
J: TRBJ1-5
V: TRBV2
DNA: TGTGCCAGCAGTTCAGACAGGACAGGGCATCAGCCCCAGCATTTT
CDR3: CASSSDRTGHQPQHF

size: NA
D: TRBD1
J: TRBJ2-7
V: TRBV6-6
DNA: TGTGCCAGCAGGGACAGGACCACCTACGAGCAGTACTTC
CDR3: CASRDRTTYEQYF

size: NA
D: NA
J: TRBJ1-5
V: TRBV7-2
DNA: TGTGCCAGCAGCTTATTGGGGGGATATAGCAATCAGCCCCAGCATTTT
CDR3: CASSLLGGYSNQPQHF

size: NA
D: TRBD1
J: TRBJ2-3
V: TRBV11-1
DNA: TGTGCCAGCAGCTCTCGGACAGGTTCCACAGATACGCAGTATTTT
CDR3: CASSSRTGSTDTQYF

size: NA
D: TRBD1
J: TRBJ2-7
V: TRBV7-8
DNA: TGTGCCAGCAGCGGACCGGGACAGGGGTCCTACGAGCAGTACTTC
CDR3: CASSGPGQGSYEQYF

size: NA
D: NA
J: TRBJ1-1
V: TRBV7-2
DNA: TGTGCCAGCAGCCCAAACAGGTACACTGAAGCTTTCTTT
CDR3: CASSPNRYTEAFF

size: NA
D: NA
J: TRBJ1-1
V: TRBV16
DNA: TGTGCCAGCAGCCACACCAGAGGGGGAACTGAAGCTTTCTTT
CDR3: CASSHTRGGTEAFF

size: once
D: NA
J: TRBJ1-2
V: TRBV7-2
DNA: TGTGCCATCCGGGGTGCCCTCTATGGCTACACCTTC
CDR3: CAIRGALYGYTF

size: NA
D: TRBD1
J: TRBJ2-5
V: TRBV7-9
DNA: TGTGCCAGCAGCCCGGGACAGGGAGGCAGGGAGACCCAGTACTTC
CDR3: CASSPGQGGRETQYF

size: NA
D: NA
J: TRBJ1-1
V: TRBV5-1
DNA: TGCGCCAGCAGCCCGCCGGACAGCACTGAAGCTTTCTTT
CDR3: CASSPPDSTEAFF